The clone carrying this T cell receptor (beta chain) was seen ten or more times. Germline assignment: CDR1 MNHNS and CDR2 SASEGT. V lost 11 bases to trimming and J lost 5 bases, with 17 bases between them. The CDR3 extends over 13 amino acids. The sample originates from a study of T cells in Graves' hyperthyroidism and ophthalmopathy. Overall study: Blood was drawn when the patient was first diagnosed and still untreated.

Researchers amplified the TCR beta CDR3 regions from RNA transcripts. Carried out on the TCR CDR3, a first-round RT-PCR used the HTBI primer set. TCRdb processed the multiplex PCR reads anew with MiXCR; each CDR3 protein has one entry. Of some 500,000 distinct CDR3 sequences listed, approximately 14% are singletons. The authors deemed Graves' hyperthyroidism stable absent ophthalmopathy progression within 18 months. Clinical symptoms, serum thyroxine, TRAb, thyroid ultrasound and orbital computed tomography informed diagnoses. The genes are TRBV6-1 and TRBJ2-3; TRBD2 is a possible D gene (6 bases). Sequenced material: blood. The source is a young woman with Graves' hyperthyroidism. The CDR3 DNA reads TGTGCCGGGCGGCGGGAAGTGGGAGATACGCAGTATTTT. Translating gives CAGRREVGDTQYF.